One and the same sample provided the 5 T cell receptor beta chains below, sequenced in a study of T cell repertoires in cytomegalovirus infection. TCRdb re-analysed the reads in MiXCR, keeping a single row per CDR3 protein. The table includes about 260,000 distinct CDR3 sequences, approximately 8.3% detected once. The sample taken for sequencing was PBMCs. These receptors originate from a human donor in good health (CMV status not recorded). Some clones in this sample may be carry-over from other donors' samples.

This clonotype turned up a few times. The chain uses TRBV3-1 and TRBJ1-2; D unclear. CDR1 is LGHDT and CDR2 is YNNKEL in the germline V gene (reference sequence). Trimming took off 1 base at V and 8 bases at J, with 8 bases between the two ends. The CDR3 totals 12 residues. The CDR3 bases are TGTGCCAGCAGCCAAGGGTCTAGGGGCTACACCTTC. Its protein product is CASSQGSRGYTF.

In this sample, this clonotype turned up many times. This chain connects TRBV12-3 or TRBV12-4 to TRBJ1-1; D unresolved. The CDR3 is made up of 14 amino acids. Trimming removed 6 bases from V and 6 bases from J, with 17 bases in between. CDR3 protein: CASRKQRVGAEAFF. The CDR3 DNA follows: TGTGCCAGCAGGAAACAACGGGTAGGCGCTGAAGCTTTCTTT.

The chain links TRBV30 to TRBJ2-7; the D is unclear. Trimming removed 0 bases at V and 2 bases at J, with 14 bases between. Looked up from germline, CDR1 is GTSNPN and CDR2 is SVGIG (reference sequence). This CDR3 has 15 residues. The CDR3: CAWSVLSHPPYEQYF. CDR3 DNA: TGTGCCTGGAGTGTACTGTCACACCCACCCTACGAGCAGTACTTC.

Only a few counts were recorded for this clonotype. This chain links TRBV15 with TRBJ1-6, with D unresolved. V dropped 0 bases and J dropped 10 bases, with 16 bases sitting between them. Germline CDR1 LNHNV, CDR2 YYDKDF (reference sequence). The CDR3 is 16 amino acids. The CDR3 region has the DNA TGTGCCACCAGCAGAGATATGGGGTCTGGTCAGTCACCCCTCCACTTT. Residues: CATSRDMGSGQSPLHF.

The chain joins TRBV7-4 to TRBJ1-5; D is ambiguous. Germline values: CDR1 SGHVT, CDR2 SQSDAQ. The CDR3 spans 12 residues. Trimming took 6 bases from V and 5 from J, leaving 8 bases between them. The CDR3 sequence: CASRAPDQPQHF. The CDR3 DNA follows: TGTGCCAGCAGGGCGCCAGATCAGCCCCAGCATTTT.